This T cell receptor (beta chain) originates from a study of vaccination and CD4 T cells after COVID-19. As for the study in general: Convalescent participants consisted of six males and four females, two being Hispanic. The stimulus for the cells was overlapping spike peptides derived from SARS-CoV-2, HCoV-NL63, HCoV-OC43 and HCoV-229E.

Worth noting for this clonotype: The antigen is unknown.

CD4+ T cells that had been cultured provided DNA sequenced with the Oncomine TCR Beta short-read assay. From cultured CD4+ T cells, genomic DNA was extracted. Via MiXCR, TCRdb re-called the PCR reads, giving one row per CDR3 protein. The data show some 22,000 distinct CDR3 sequences, approximately 65% seen once. Germline CDR1 reads DFQATT; CDR2 reads SNEGSKA (reference sequence). Trimming at V came to 2 bases and at J to 8 bases, leaving 2 bases not matched to a gene. This CDR3 has 11 residues. As for treatment: roughly 10-day PBMC culture with coronavirus spike peptide pools or control peptides (ViraFEST assay). The ViraFEST method relied on peptide pools to expand antigen-specific T cells, followed by TCR sequencing.

The sequence derives from a human donor who received a COVID-19 vaccine. The rearrangement joins TRBV20-1 to TRBJ1-1; 7 nucleotides line up with TRBD1. The sequencing here drew on CD4+ T cells from blood, cultured in vitro, taken before SARS-CoV-2 vaccination. The CDR3 coding sequence is TGCAGTGCTAGAAGGGACAGAGAAGCTTTCTTT. Its protein product is CSARRDREAFF.